The entry that follows covers one T cell receptor beta chain sequence. This clone was seen more than once but under ten times. Its recognized antigen is unknown. Base qualities were left out, and no much larger clone turns up one base away. This sample stems from a study of beta chain features in type 1 diabetes listed by TCRdb under 2018. In terms of the full investigation: Mean age, gender distribution, total cell number and subset yield were not different between patients and healthy donors. Across all samples, 90 million to 130 million sorted cells were examined, and cell number per subset correlated strongly with RNA yield. In the study, TCRB repertoires of sorted circulating CD4+ T cell subsets from recently diagnosed type 1 diabetes patients were compared with those of matched healthy donors. Whereas all 30 or so donors provided naive and central memory subsets, regulatory and stem cell-like memory subsets were isolated from just 8 patients and roughly 8 healthy donors.

From each donor, a single peripheral blood sample of 95 to 150 mL on average was drawn into heparinised tubes. A BD FACSAria II and a panel including CD45RO, CCR7, CD25, CD127, CD95 and CD27 were used to sort naive, central memory, regulatory and stem cell-like memory CD4+ T cells. Every sorted population had a purity above 98%. PBMCs were separated immediately by Lymphoprep density gradient centrifugation and were stained directly, without being cultured. Samples were stained and sorted in pairs, with one healthy donor and one patient per experiment, so that batch effects were minimized. Study-wide findings and limitations: Because cDNA was sequenced instead of genomic DNA, activated cells with high expression could be over-represented, although the groups did not differ in activation or CD3 levels. Shorter templates might have been favored by PCR, but patient and control samples were amplified and corrected together, so both groups would have been affected equally by any skew. The naive, central memory and regulatory TCRB repertoires appeared to resemble one another more closely among patients than among healthy donors. At VDJ recombination sites, type 1 diabetes patients had fewer insertions and more deleted nucleotides, which implies abnormalities in thymic rearrangement. HLA sub-analyses involved small numbers of individuals, so any influence of HLA type on TCRB rearrangement remained unresolved. A moderate but significant shortening of TCRB CDR3 length was observed in type 1 diabetes patients in all four CD4+ subsets.

From cysteine to phenylalanine, the CDR3 is 13 amino acids long. Only the CDR3 portion is preserved as DNA: 39 bases, with reading frame beginning at the first base. V lost 5 bases and J lost 6 bases; the stretch between them is 13 bases long. According to the germline V gene, CDR1 reads MDHEN and CDR2 reads SYDVKM. The entire isolated RNA was reverse transcribed using the High Capacity cDNA Reverse Transcription Kit, and thus expressed TCRB transcripts were sequenced. Deep immunoSEQ sequencing was performed on naive, central memory and regulatory T cell samples, with an average of approximately 3.9 million total reads per sample. Sorted cells were lysed in RLT buffer, and RNA was extracted using DNase-treated RNeasy Micro or Mini kits according to cell number. To prevent cross-contamination, each cell subset was processed individually, whereas patient and healthy donor samples were processed jointly. Using the immunoSEQ multiplex PCR, TCRB sequences were amplified from cDNA into 87-bp fragments spanning the CDR3 region. Sequencing of the amplicons was done on the Illumina HiSeq platform. Per the authors' processing: PCR bias was corrected computationally using synthetic template baselines, and reads within Hamming distance 2 were collapsed, with unmergeable singletons discarded. Reads were aligned against IMGT so that V, D and J genes, CDR3 length and insertions or deletions at six rearrangement sites could be assigned. Within each subset, clonotype counts were normalized to the number of sorted cells before true diversity and Gini coefficients were calculated with the tcR R package. The overlap coefficient, calculated on TCRB nucleotide sequences, was used to quantify repertoire sharing. As a proxy for the pre-selection repertoire, out-of-frame TCRB sequences from naive cells were analyzed. TCRdb limited this immuneACCESS table to in-frame rearrangements with V and J called. A share of clones is missing; checked studies link under half to unresolved V genes, and the rest is unexplained. The DNA gave D and trimming, while V, J and clone size come from that table. This sample is represented by some 290,000 clones; roughly an eighth of them were singletons. The ten largest account for 0.017% of the sample.

The rearrangement combines TRBV28 with TRBJ1-2; a tentative D call is TRBD1 (6 bases match). The receptor was isolated from a man younger than 45 with type 1 diabetes. Material: naive CD4+ T cells from blood. Reading the label with the study, this specimen's cell subset or site is: true naive CD4+ T cells. This receptor has the CDR3 CASSAGTQHGYTF. The bases read TGTGCCAGCAGTGCCGGGACACAGCATGGCTACACCTTC.